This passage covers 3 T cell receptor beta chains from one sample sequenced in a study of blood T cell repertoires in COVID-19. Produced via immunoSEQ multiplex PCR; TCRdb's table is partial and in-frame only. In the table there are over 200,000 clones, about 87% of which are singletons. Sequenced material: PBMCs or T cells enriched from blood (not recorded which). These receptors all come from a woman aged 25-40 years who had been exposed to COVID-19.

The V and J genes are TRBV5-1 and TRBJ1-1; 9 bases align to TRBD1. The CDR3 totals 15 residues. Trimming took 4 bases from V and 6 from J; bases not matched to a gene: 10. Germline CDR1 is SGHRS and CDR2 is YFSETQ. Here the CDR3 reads CASSGGDREFSEAFF. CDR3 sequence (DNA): TGCGCCAGCAGCGGCGGGGACAGGGAGTTCTCTGAAGCTTTCTTT. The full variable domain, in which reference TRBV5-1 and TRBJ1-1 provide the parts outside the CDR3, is KAGVTQTPRYLIKTRGQQVTLSCSPISGHRSVSWYQQTPGQGLQFLFEYFSETQRNKGNFPGRFSGRQFSNSRSEMNVSTLELGDSALYLCASSGGDREFSEAFFGQGTRLTVV.

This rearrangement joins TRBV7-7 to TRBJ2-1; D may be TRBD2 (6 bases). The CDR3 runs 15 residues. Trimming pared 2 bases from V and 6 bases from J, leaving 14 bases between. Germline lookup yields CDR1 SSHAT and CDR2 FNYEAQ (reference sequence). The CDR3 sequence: CASSLLPGDVNEQFF. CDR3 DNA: TGTGCCAGCAGCTTACTTCCGGGAGATGTCAATGAGCAGTTCTTC.

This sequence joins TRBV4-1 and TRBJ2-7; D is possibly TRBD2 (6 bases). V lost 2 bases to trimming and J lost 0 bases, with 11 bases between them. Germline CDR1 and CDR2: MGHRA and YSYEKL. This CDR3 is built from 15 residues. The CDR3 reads CASSQSEGSSYEQYF. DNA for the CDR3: TGCGCCAGCAGCCAATCGGAGGGGAGCTCCTACGAGCAGTACTTC.